This T cell receptor (beta chain) was observed in a study of control samples from healthy donors and cancer patients. The CDR3 totals 18 residues. Germline trimming cut 1 base from V and 1 base from J; bases unmatched to any gene: 14. Germline loops: CDR1 SGHRS, CDR2 YFSETQ. The table came from immunoSEQ multiplex PCR; TCRdb's copy has only in-frame clones and leaves some out. Found here are 90,000 to 100,000 clones, around nine tenths of them singletons; the top ten hold about 4%. This TCR was recovered from a woman aged 18-30 years in good health. Sequenced material: blood. The chain couples TRBV5-1 to TRBJ2-7; TRBD1 matches 7 bases. The CDR3 is CASSLSHQGTDISYEQYF. The CDR3 DNA reads TGCGCCAGCAGCTTGTCTCACCAGGGGACAGACATATCCTACGAGCAGTACTTC.